Listed below are T cell receptor beta chains from one sample, sequenced in a study of vaccination and CD4 T cells after COVID-19. For these receptors, no antigen is known. TCRdb reprocessed the PCR reads with MiXCR, giving one entry per CDR3 protein. This table has about 23,000 distinct CDR3 sequences, about 35% appearing once. This sample comprised CD4+ T cells from blood, cultured in vitro, obtained about 7 months after SARS-CoV-2 vaccination. All receptors derive from a human donor who had recovered from COVID-19. Both conserved end residues are part of each CDR3. A D gene is named only where the DNA matches it firmly. Clone size, where shown, is once, few, many, or a class for clones that have expanded.

>TRBJ2-3|-|TRBV24-1|-
CATAWTGGGTDTQYF
TGTGCCACCGCCTGGACGGGTGGCGGCACAGATACGCAGTATTTT
>TRBJ1-1|-|TRBV20-1|-
CSAQRDISTEAFF
TGCAGTGCTCAAAGGGACATAAGCACTGAAGCTTTCTTT
>TRBJ1-2|TRBD1|TRBV28|few
CASSLLDRDNYGYTF
TGTGCCAGCAGTTTACTAGACAGGGATAACTATGGCTACACCTTC
>TRBJ2-5|-|TRBV5-5|once
CASSTRQETQYF
TGTGCCAGCAGCACCAGGCAAGAGACCCAGTACTTC
>TRBJ2-3|-|TRBV7-9|-
CASRRGDSSTDTQYF
TGTGCCAGCAGACGCGGGGACTCAAGCACAGATACGCAGTATTTT
>TRBJ2-1|-|TRBV6-5|-
CASSYDGTPYNEQFF
TGTGCCAGCAGTTACGACGGTACTCCGTACAATGAGCAGTTCTTC
>TRBJ2-3|-|TRBV27|once
CASSSGSHTDTQYF
TGTGCCAGCAGTAGCGGGTCCCACACAGATACGCAGTATTTT
>TRBJ1-5|-|TRBV6-1|medium-sized
CASTSSGNNQPQHF
TGTGCCAGTACTTCATCGGGGAACAATCAGCCCCAGCATTTT
>TRBJ2-3|-|TRBV7-6|-
CASSLLGGFSTDTQYF
TGTGCCAGCAGCTTACTAGGAGGGTTTAGCACAGATACGCAGTATTTT
>TRBJ2-1|-|TRBV28|-
CASIGSRNEQFF
TGTGCCAGCATTGGCTCCCGCAATGAGCAGTTCTTC
>TRBJ2-3|-|TRBV28|few
CASSPLSNTDTQYF
TGTGCCAGCAGCCCCCTTTCCAACACAGATACGCAGTATTTT
>TRBJ1-1|-|TRBV28|-
CATRLSTQAFF
TGTGCCACCCGACTCAGCACGCAAGCTTTCTTT
>TRBJ2-7|-|TRBV7-2|-
CASSRGPTYEQYF
TGTGCCAGCAGCCGCGGACCGACCTACGAGCAGTACTTC